The 19 T cell receptor beta chains listed next were all sequenced from one sample in a study of naive and memory T cell subsets. Amplification of ligated cDNA took four PCR rounds with SP2 and nested alpha and beta constant primers. TCRdb re-derived calls from the UMI-ligation and nested PCR reads in MiXCR, one entry per CDR3 protein. The profile covers roughly 13,000 distinct CDR3 sequences, with about 5.5% appearing a single time and just under 8.5% taken by the ten largest. Stated treatment: skin biopsy from PPD injection site in Mantoux-positive individual. An oligonucleotide containing a UMI was ligated to the 3' end of TCR cDNA. The sequencing here drew on skin, taken from a tuberculin skin test site. The receptors here all came from an adult in good health.

This clonotype was detected many times. CDR3 DNA sequence: TGCAGCGTTGTAAGGGGCAGGGAGGCCCAGTACTTC. Its translation is CSVVRGREAQYF. This chain links TRBV29-1 with TRBJ2-5; tentatively, D is TRBD2 (6 bases). Germline values: CDR1 SQVTM, CDR2 ANQGSEA. CDR3 length: 12 amino acids. Trimming shortened V by 4 bases and J by 9 bases, and 15 bases separated the two germline ends.

Ten or more counts support this clonotype. The chain carries TRBV4-3 and TRBJ2-6; D is ambiguous. This CDR3 is 16 amino acids long. Trimming took off 8 bases at V and 0 bases at J, with 14 bases between the two ends. Germline CDR1 is LGHNA and CDR2 is YSLEER. The CDR3 coding sequence is TGCGCCAGCTGTCCTGATCTAAACTCTGGGGCCAACGTCCTGACTTTC. Its protein is CASCPDLNSGANVLTF.

This clonotype is medium-sized (0.01 to 0.1%). The chain combines TRBV7-3 with TRBJ2-1; tentative D call: TRBD1 (6 bases). The germline V gene has CDR1 SGHTA and CDR2 FQGTGA. CDR3 length: 15 amino acids. V gave up 3 bases and J gave up 3 bases, with 12 bases separating them. The chain's CDR3 is CASSFRQGLYNEQFF. In nucleotides, the CDR3 is TGTGCCAGCAGCTTTCGTCAGGGGCTCTACAATGAGCAGTTCTTC. Variable domain in full (rest from reference TRBV7-3 and TRBJ2-1): GAGVSQTPSNKVTEKGKYVELRCDPISGHTALYWYRQSLGQGPEFLIYFQGTGAADDSGLPNDRFFAVRPEGSVSTLKIQRTERGDSAVYLCASSFRQGLYNEQFFGPGTRLTVL.

V and J are TRBV5-1 and TRBJ2-4; 7 positions agree with TRBD1. The CDR3 is 17 amino acids. Germline-derived CDR1 and CDR2 are SGHRS and YFSETQ. Unmatched junction bases numbered 14, after V lost 4 bases and J lost 4 bases. The CDR3 region is CASSLTGQARGKNIQYF. Here the CDR3 DNA reads TGCGCCAGCAGCCTGACCGGACAGGCTAGAGGAAAAAACATTCAGTACTTC.

This clonotype was detected ten times or more. The chain recombines TRBV2 with TRBJ1-2; D unresolved. The CDR3 is made up of 14 amino acids. Trimming left V 4 bases short and J 8 bases short, with 17 bases between. Per the germline V gene, CDR1 is SNHLY and CDR2 is FYNNEI. In DNA, the CDR3 is TGTGCCAGCAGTGCCTCAGGAGTCCCTATAGGCTACACCTTC. Residues: CASSASGVPIGYTF. The entire variable domain, with the rest obtained from reference TRBV2 and TRBJ1-2, is as follows: EPEVTQTPSHQVTQMGQEVILRCVPISNHLYFYWYRQILGQKVEFLVSFYNNEISEKSEIFDDQFSVERPDGSNFTLKIRSTKLEDSAMYFCASSASGVPIGYTFGSGTRLTVV.

This clonotype was recorded many times. This sequence joins TRBV18 and TRBJ2-3; no definite D call. Germline V gene lookup returns CDR1 KGHSH and CDR2 LQKENI. The V end lost 3 bases, the J end lost 2 bases, and 12 bases lay between the germline ends. This CDR3 region has 15 residues. CDR3 sequence reads: CASSPDPSSTDTQYF. In DNA, the CDR3 is TGTGCCAGCTCACCGGACCCATCATCCACAGATACGCAGTATTTT.

This clonotype was observed many times. The chain is built from TRBV29-1 and TRBJ1-2; tentative D call: TRBD1 (5 bases). The length of the CDR3 is 13 residues. The germline V and J ends were trimmed by 0 bases and 4 bases, with 9 bases remaining between them. Germline V CDR1 and CDR2: SQVTM, ANQGSEA. The CDR3 protein is CSVEEGGGYGYTF. CDR3 nucleotide sequence: TGCAGCGTTGAAGAGGGGGGGGGCTATGGCTACACCTTC.

The chain uses TRBV6-2 or TRBV6-3 and TRBJ2-3; D ambiguous. Trimming pared 2 bases from V and 9 bases from J, leaving 12 bases between. Looked up from germline, CDR1 is MNHEY and CDR2 is SVGEGT. This CDR3 has 13 amino acids. The DNA for the CDR3 is TGTGCCAGCAGTTACCCCGGACGGTCAACGCAGTATTTT. It specifies CASSYPGRSTQYF.

This clonotype occurred many times. The chain links TRBV29-1 to TRBJ2-5; no clear D gene. Trimming removed 4 bases at V and 7 bases at J, with 10 bases between. Germline V gives CDR1 SQVTM, CDR2 ANQGSEA. The CDR3 has 11 residues. CDR3 sequence: CSVVPGPTQYF. CDR3 nucleotide sequence: TGCAGCGTTGTTCCTGGACCGACCCAGTACTTC.

This clonotype was recorded many times. The chain recombines TRBV4-1 with TRBJ2-3; D unclear. The germline V gene has CDR1 MGHRA and CDR2 YSYEKL. The length of the CDR3 is 15 residues. V lost 3 bases and J 4 bases, leaving 14 bases between the germline ends. The CDR3 loop is CASSHPGEVADTQYF. The CDR3 coding sequence is TGCGCCAGCAGCCACCCCGGTGAGGTGGCAGATACGCAGTATTTT.

This clonotype was seen repeatedly, ten times or more. The J gene is TRBJ2-7, the V gene TRBV4-3; no firm D call. This CDR3 is 15 amino acids long. V dropped 1 base and J dropped 0 bases, with 10 bases sitting between them. Germline V gene lookup returns CDR1 LGHNA and CDR2 YSLEER. CDR3 protein: CASSQVWDDSYEQYF. As DNA, the CDR3 is TGCGCCAGCAGCCAAGTATGGGATGACTCCTACGAGCAGTACTTC.

Turning to this clonotype: Since a much larger clone is just one base distant, this may be a read error. The V gene is TRBV4-3, the J gene TRBJ2-1, with 12 bases matching TRBD2. The CDR3 length is 18 residues. The germline gives CDR1 LGHNA, CDR2 YSLEER. Trimming removed 0 bases from V and 3 bases from J; junction bases left unmatched: 6. The CDR3 here is CASSQETGTSGCYNEQFF. CDR3 DNA sequence: TGCGCCAGCAGCCAAGAGACCGGGACTAGCGGGTGCTACAATGAGCAGTTCTTC.

Relative to its sample, this clonotype is medium-sized (0.01 to 0.1%). The chain couples TRBV20-1 to TRBJ2-5; TRBD2 aligns across 8 bases. The trim removed 1 base at V and 2 bases at J, leaving 9 bases unmatched. CDR3 size: 16 residues. CDR1 and CDR2 from the germline V gene are DFQATT and SNEGSKA (reference sequence). The CDR3 DNA is TGCAGTGCTAGAGTGGCCAGCGGGGGCCTTCAAGAGACCCAGTACTTC. Translating gives CSARVASGGLQETQYF.

This clonotype was observed at least ten times. The rearrangement joins TRBV20-1 to TRBJ2-7, with a possible D match to TRBD1 (6 bases). With 3 bases removed from V and 4 bases from J, the gap between germline ends came to 10 bases. The V gene's germline CDR1 is DFQATT and CDR2 SNEGSKA (reference sequence). This CDR3 spans 12 amino acids. The CDR3 loop is CSARTGKYEQYF. CDR3 DNA: TGCAGTGCTAGGACAGGAAAGTACGAGCAGTACTTC.

This clonotype was observed at least ten times. The V call is TRBV7-9, the J call TRBJ1-5; 9 bases map to TRBD1. Trimming cost V 5 bases and J 4 bases; bases outside gene matches: 3. CDR1 and CDR2 (germline): SEHNR, FQNEAQ (reference sequence). This CDR3 is built from 14 residues. In DNA, the CDR3 is TGTGCCAGCAGCCCGACAGGGGGGAATCAGCCCCAGCATTTT. This encodes CASSPTGGNQPQHF.

The J gene is TRBJ2-5, the V gene TRBV18; D call uncertain. This CDR3 has 13 residues. Trimming stripped 5 bases from V and 0 bases from J, with 7 bases between. CDR1 is KGHSH, CDR2 LQKENI, per germline. The CDR3 is CASSLDHQETQYF. CDR3 DNA sequence: TGTGCCAGCTCATTAGATCACCAAGAGACCCAGTACTTC.

There are many counts of this clonotype. The chain has TRBV7-2 and TRBJ2-2, with 7 bases aligning to TRBD2. Germline trimming cut 4 bases from V and 0 bases from J; bases unmatched to any gene: 5. The germline V gene has CDR1 SGHTA and CDR2 FQGNSA. This CDR3 has 16 amino acids. The CDR3 here is CASSSTSGANTGELFF. CDR3 nucleotide sequence: TGTGCCAGCAGCTCAACAAGCGGGGCGAACACCGGGGAGCTGTTTTTT.

This clonotype was detected many times. This CDR3 reads CAWSSAPRGQPQHF. The CDR3 region has the DNA TGTGCCTGGAGTTCGGCCCCCAGAGGTCAGCCCCAGCATTTT. V usage is TRBV30 and J usage is TRBJ1-5; D is undetermined. The V gene's germline CDR1 is GTSNPN and CDR2 SVGIG (reference sequence). This CDR3 has 14 amino acids. V gave up 2 bases and J gave up 6 bases, with 14 bases separating them.

This clonotype was recorded a few times. This sequence joins TRBV6-2 or TRBV6-3 and TRBJ1-2; D is ambiguous. Trimming left V 6 bases short and J 1 base short, with 18 bases between. The CDR3 runs to 16 residues. Per the germline V gene, CDR1 is MNHEY and CDR2 is SVGEGT. For the CDR3, the DNA is TGTGCCAGCAGACCCGTCGTGCGTCAGGTTAACTATGGCTACACCTTC. It is translated as CASRPVVRQVNYGYTF.